Below, 13 T cell receptor beta chains from the same sample are listed, as sequenced in a study of blood T cell repertoires in COVID-19. Sequencing used immunoSEQ multiplex PCR; TCRdb keeps in-frame clones, though not all of them. Of approximately 25,000 clones listed, about four fifths are singletons. Sequencing input: peripheral blood. The receptors were gathered from a man aged 50 to 60 with COVID-19, enrolled during active disease.

The CDR3 DNA is TGTGCCAGCAGTCTGTGGGGGGACTATGGCTACACCTTC. It translates to CASSLWGDYGYTF. The chain recombines TRBV12-3 or TRBV12-4 with TRBJ1-2; maybe TRBD1 (5 bases). The V end was cut by 5 bases, the J end by 3 bases, with 10 bases between. The CDR3 extends over 13 amino acids.

This sequence joins TRBV24-1 and TRBJ2-2; perhaps TRBD1 as D (5 bases). CDR1 is KGHDR and CDR2 is SFDVKD in the germline V gene. The CDR3 length is 16 residues. Trimming shortened V by 0 bases and J by 4 bases, and 11 bases separated the two germline ends. In DNA, the CDR3 is TGTGCCACCAGTGATTTGCAAGGGGTTGCCACCGGGGAGCTGTTTTTT. This encodes CATSDLQGVATGELFF.

The chain has TRBV5-1 and TRBJ2-1; 11 bases align to TRBD2. V lost 2 bases to trimming and J lost 5 bases; unmatched junction nucleotides: 6. In germline, CDR1 is SGHRS, CDR2 YFSETQ. The length of the CDR3 is 16 residues. The CDR3 bases are TGCGCCAGCAGCTTCCATAGCGGGAGGGCCGACAATGAGCAGTTCTTC. Protein sequence: CASSFHSGRADNEQFF.

V usage is TRBV11-2 and J usage is TRBJ2-7, with D unclear. Looked up from germline, CDR1 is SGHAT and CDR2 is FQNNGV. This CDR3 has 14 residues. The ends were cut back, 1 base at V and 5 bases at J, with 12 bases in the middle. This chain's CDR3 is CASSLVGHRDEQYF. The CDR3 nucleotides read TGTGCCAGCAGCTTAGTGGGTCATCGGGACGAGCAGTACTTC.

The chain joins TRBV9 to TRBJ2-5; D possibly corresponds to TRBD2 (6 bases). V was trimmed by 0 bases and J by 2 bases, leaving 8 bases between them. CDR3 length: 14 residues. Germline V gene sequence: CDR1 SGDLS, CDR2 YYNGEE. CDR3 protein: CASSVGGTQETQYF. CDR3 bases: TGTGCCAGCAGCGTAGGAGGGACTCAAGAGACCCAGTACTTC.

V usage is TRBV12-3 or TRBV12-4 and J usage is TRBJ1-6; 9 nucleotides line up with TRBD1. The V gene end was trimmed by 10 bases and the J gene end by 10 bases; junction bases not matched to a gene: 8. CDR3 length: 13 residues. DNA of the CDR3: TGTGCCACCACCGGGACAGGGAAATCACCCCTCCACTTT. As protein: CATTGTGKSPLHF.

V and J are TRBV5-6 and TRBJ1-2; a possible D gene is TRBD1 (6 bases). There are 11 residues in the CDR3. Trimming removed 1 base at V and 8 bases at J, with 6 bases between. In germline, CDR1 is SGHDT, CDR2 YYEEEE. The CDR3 DNA sequence: TGTGCCAGCAGCTTGAGGGGGGGCTACACCTTC. Amino acid sequence: CASSLRGGYTF.

This clone has only a few counts. The chain has TRBV10-3 and TRBJ2-4; tentative D call: TRBD1 (6 bases). V was cut by 8 bases and J by 15 bases, with 32 bases left in between. Germline V gene lookup returns CDR1 ENHRY and CDR2 SYGVKD. CDR3 length: 16 amino acids. The CDR3 DNA reads as TGTGCCATCGGGGGCGCTTCCGGGACCGGGCCCGATGGACTGTACTTC. Amino acid sequence: CAIGGASGTGPDGLYF.

The chain couples TRBV7-3 to TRBJ2-2, with a possible D match to TRBD1 (6 bases). The V end was cut by 4 bases, the J end by 8 bases, with 8 bases between. Germline CDR1 is SGHTA and CDR2 is FQGTGA. This CDR3 spans 12 amino acids. The CDR3 loop is CASSSGQGELFF. The CDR3 DNA is TGTGCCAGCAGCTCAGGACAGGGGGAGCTGTTTTTT.

The chain combines TRBV6-5 with TRBJ1-6; 7 nucleotides align to TRBD1. CDR3 length: 16 residues. Germline values: CDR1 MNHEY, CDR2 SVGAGI. With 0 bases clipped from V and 7 bases from J, the junction kept 6 bases outside the gene matches. The CDR3 nucleotides are TGTGCCAGCAGTTACTCGAAGGGACAGCGGAATTCACCCCTCCACTTT. Translation: CASSYSKGQRNSPLHF.

This chain uses TRBV27 with TRBJ1-5; no definite D call. Looked up from germline, CDR1 is MNHEY and CDR2 is SMNVEV (reference sequence). V gave up 7 bases and J gave up 7 bases, with 11 bases separating them. The CDR3 extends over 12 amino acids. The CDR3 region has the DNA TGTGCCAGCATCGCCCCGCGCCAGCCCCAGCATTTT. It translates to CASIAPRQPQHF.

The V gene is TRBV7-7, the J gene TRBJ2-5; the D is unclear. V lost 6 bases and J lost 5, with 22 bases in between. The germline gives CDR1 SSHAT, CDR2 FNYEAQ (reference sequence). The CDR3 length is 16 residues. This CDR3 is CASRPRVELGPETQYF. The CDR3 nucleotides are TGTGCCAGCAGGCCTCGGGTAGAGTTGGGTCCGGAGACCCAGTACTTC.

CDR3 sequence reads: CASSPGQQNTEAFF. CDR3 nucleotide sequence: TGTGCCAGCTCACCTGGACAGCAGAACACTGAAGCTTTCTTT. The gene calls are TRBV18 and TRBJ1-1, with a possible D match to TRBD1 (6 bases). CDR3 length: 14 amino acids. The germline gives CDR1 KGHSH, CDR2 LQKENI. V was trimmed by 3 bases and J by 1 base, leaving 9 bases between them.